This TCR beta chain was profiled in a study of shared clonotypes between healthy human individuals. Study results and limitations: When naive CD4 clonotypes were compared across a handful of donors, around 5% were shared. Relative to their counterparts shared across all four donors, non-shared clonotypes exhibited diminished generation probabilities. Estimated richness was generally greater in naive than memory subsets.

In the source study's methods: Without quality scores, immunoSEQ junctional reads could not be filtered like full-length reads. Sequencing was performed with immunoSEQ multiplex PCR; in TCRdb, only in-frame clones are kept and a portion is missing. V, J and clone size reflect that table, while D and trimming were determined from the DNA. The table lists around 560,000 clones, approximately 95% of them singletons. The CDR3 loop spans 13 amino acids. Germline loops: CDR1 SGHNT, CDR2 YYREEE (reference sequence). Trimming left V 3 bases short and J 5 bases short, with 11 bases between. Naive CD8 cells, CD45RO-negative and positively selected for CCR7, excluded terminally differentiated effector memory CD45RA+ cells. Of note for this clone: Its antigen is undetermined.

This chain links TRBV5-4 with TRBJ1-1, with D unresolved. The TCR was taken from a woman in her 30s in good health. Input material: naive CD8+ T cells sorted from blood. Written as DNA, the CDR3 is TGTGCCAGCAGCTCGGAAGGGAAAACTGAAGCTTTCTTT. Translating it yields CASSSEGKTEAFF.